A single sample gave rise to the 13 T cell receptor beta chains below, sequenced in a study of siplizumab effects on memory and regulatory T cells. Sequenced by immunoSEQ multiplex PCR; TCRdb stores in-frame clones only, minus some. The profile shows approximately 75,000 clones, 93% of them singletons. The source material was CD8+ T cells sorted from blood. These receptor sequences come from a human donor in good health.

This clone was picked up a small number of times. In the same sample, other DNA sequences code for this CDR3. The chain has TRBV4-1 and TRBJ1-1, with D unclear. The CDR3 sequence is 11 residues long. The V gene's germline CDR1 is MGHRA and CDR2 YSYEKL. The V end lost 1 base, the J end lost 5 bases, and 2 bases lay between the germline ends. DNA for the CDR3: TGCGCCAGCAGCCAAGGGACTGAAGCTTTCTTT. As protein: CASSQGTEAFF.

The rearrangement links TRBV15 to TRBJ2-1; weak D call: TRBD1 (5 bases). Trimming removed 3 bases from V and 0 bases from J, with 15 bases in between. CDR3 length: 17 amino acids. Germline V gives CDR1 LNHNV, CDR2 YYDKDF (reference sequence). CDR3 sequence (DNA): TGTGCCACCAGCAGGGACACCCTACGAAACTCCTACAATGAGCAGTTCTTC. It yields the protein CATSRDTLRNSYNEQFF.

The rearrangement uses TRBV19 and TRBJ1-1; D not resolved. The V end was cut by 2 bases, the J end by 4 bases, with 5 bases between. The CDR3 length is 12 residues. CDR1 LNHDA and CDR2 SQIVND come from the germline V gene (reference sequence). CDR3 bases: TGTGCCAGTAGTATATCCCTCACTGAAGCTTTCTTT. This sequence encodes CASSISLTEAFF.

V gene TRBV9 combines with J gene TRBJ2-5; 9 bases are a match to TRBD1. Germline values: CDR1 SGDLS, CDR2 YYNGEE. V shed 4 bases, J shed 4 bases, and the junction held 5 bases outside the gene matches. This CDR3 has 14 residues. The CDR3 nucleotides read TGTGCCAGCAGCATGACAGGGGGTGGAGAGACCCAGTACTTC. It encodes CASSMTGGGETQYF.

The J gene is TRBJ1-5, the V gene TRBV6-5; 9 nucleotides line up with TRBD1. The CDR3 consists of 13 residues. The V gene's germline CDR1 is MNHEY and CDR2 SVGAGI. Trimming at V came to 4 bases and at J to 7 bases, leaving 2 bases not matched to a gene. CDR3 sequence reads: CASSSQGAQPQHF. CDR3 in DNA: TGTGCCAGCAGTTCACAGGGGGCCCAGCCCCAGCATTTT.

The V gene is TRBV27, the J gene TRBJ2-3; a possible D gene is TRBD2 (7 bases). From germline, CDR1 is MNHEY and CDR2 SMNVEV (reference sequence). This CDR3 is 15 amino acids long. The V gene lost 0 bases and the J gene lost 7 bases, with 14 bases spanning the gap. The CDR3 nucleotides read TGTGCCAGCAGTTTATCGGGGGGGGGCAGAAATACGCAGTATTTT. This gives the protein CASSLSGGGRNTQYF.

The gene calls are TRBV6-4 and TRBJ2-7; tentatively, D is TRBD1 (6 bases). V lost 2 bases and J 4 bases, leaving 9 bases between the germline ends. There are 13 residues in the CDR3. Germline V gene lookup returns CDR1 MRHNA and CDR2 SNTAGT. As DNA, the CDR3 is TGTGCCAGCAGTGACGGTCAGGGGTACGAGCAGTACTTC. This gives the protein CASSDGQGYEQYF.

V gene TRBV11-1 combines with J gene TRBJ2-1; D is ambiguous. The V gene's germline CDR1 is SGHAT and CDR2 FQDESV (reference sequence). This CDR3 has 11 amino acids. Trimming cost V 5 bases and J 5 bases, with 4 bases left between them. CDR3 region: CASSDHNEQFF. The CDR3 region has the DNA TGTGCCAGCAGCGATCACAATGAGCAGTTCTTC.

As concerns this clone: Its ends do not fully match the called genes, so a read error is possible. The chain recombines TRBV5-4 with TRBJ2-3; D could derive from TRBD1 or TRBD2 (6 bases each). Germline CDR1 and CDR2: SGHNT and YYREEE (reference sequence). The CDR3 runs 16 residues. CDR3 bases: TGCGCCAGCAGCAGTTCCGGGCCGGGGGCGGTAGATACGCAGTATTTT. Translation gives CASSSSGPGAVDTQYF.

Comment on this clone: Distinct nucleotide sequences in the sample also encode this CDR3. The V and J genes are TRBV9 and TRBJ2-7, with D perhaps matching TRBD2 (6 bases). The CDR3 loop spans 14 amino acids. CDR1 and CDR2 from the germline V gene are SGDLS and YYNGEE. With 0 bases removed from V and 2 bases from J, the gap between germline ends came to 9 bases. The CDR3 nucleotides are TGTGCCAGCAGCGTAGGCGGCGGGACCTACGAGCAGTACTTC. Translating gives CASSVGGGTYEQYF.

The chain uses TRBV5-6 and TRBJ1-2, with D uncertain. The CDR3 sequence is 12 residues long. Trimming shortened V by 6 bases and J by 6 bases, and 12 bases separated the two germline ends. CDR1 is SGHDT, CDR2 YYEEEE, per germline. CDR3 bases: TGTGCCAGCACCCTATTGGAGGATGGCTACACCTTC. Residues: CASTLLEDGYTF.

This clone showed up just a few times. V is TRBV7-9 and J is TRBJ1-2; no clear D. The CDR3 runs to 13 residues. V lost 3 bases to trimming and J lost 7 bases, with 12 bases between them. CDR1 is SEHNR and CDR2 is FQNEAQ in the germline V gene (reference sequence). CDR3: CASSFPRRGGYTF. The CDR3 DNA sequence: TGTGCCAGCAGCTTTCCGAGGCGGGGTGGCTACACCTTC.

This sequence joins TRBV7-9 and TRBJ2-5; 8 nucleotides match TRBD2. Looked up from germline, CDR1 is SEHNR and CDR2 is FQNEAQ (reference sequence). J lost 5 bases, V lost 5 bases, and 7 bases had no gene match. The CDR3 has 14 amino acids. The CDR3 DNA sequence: TGTGCCAGCAGCCCTCGGGGGGGCCCGGAGACCCAGTACTTC. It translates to CASSPRGGPETQYF.